These 7 T cell receptor beta chains were all obtained from the same sample, sequenced in a study of blood T cell repertoires in COVID-19. Method: immunoSEQ multiplex PCR; TCRdb's copy keeps in-frame clones and lacks some. The table shows some 500,000 clones, with approximately 87% occurring only once. The source material was PBMCs or T cells enriched from blood (not recorded which). These receptors were collected from a woman aged 40 to 55 who had recovered from COVID-19.

The chain carries TRBV12-3 or TRBV12-4 and TRBJ2-1; 7 positions agree with TRBD2. This CDR3 is 12 amino acids long. The CDR3 nucleotides read TGTACCCTAGCGGCGATTTACAATGAGCAGTTCTTC. This codes for CTLAAIYNEQFF.

The rearrangement links TRBV2 to TRBJ1-3, with TRBD1 matching over 8 bases. The V gene's germline CDR1 is SNHLY and CDR2 FYNNEI. Trimming at V came to 7 bases and at J to 1 base, leaving 12 bases not matched to a gene. The length of the CDR3 is 17 residues. DNA for the CDR3: TGTGCCAGCATCCGGGACAGGCTTACTCTTTCTGGAAACACCATATATTTT. It encodes CASIRDRLTLSGNTIYF.

The J gene is TRBJ2-7, the V gene TRBV2, with 7 nucleotides matching TRBD2. The CDR3 contains 15 residues. Germline V CDR1 and CDR2: SNHLY, FYNNEI. V gave up 3 bases and J gave up 7 bases; unmatched junction bases: 12. CDR3 DNA sequence: TGTGCCAGCAGTGAGGGGCGGGGGAGGCCCTGGGAGCAGTACTTC. This encodes CASSEGRGRPWEQYF.

The rearrangement links TRBV7-2 to TRBJ2-3, with a tentative D call TRBD2 (7 bases). The CDR3 sequence is 15 residues long. The V end lost 1 base, the J end lost 1 base, and 9 bases lay between the germline ends. Germline-derived CDR1 and CDR2 are SGHTA and FQGNSA. For the CDR3, the DNA is TGTGCCAGCAGCTTAGGAGGGGGGGGCACAGATACGCAGTATTTT. Protein product: CASSLGGGGTDTQYF.

The genes are TRBV2 and TRBJ2-7, with 9 bases that match TRBD1. This CDR3 region has 15 residues. Germline trimming cut 7 bases from V and 3 bases from J; bases unmatched to any gene: 10. Germline CDR1 SNHLY, CDR2 FYNNEI. CDR3 residues: CASMDPGQGVYEQYF. The CDR3 DNA sequence: TGTGCCAGCATGGACCCGGGACAGGGTGTCTACGAGCAGTACTTC.

The V call is TRBV27, the J call TRBJ2-5; 7 nucleotides match TRBD2. Germline V gene lookup returns CDR1 MNHEY and CDR2 SMNVEV (reference sequence). There are 13 residues in the CDR3. V trimming: 3 bases; J trimming: 5 bases; junction bases outside the gene matches: 3. CDR3 DNA sequence: TGTGCCAGCAGTTTTAGGGGAGGGGAGACCCAGTACTTC. It yields the protein CASSFRGGETQYF.

The genes are TRBV19 and TRBJ1-5; D might be TRBD1 (5 bases). The CDR3 runs 14 residues. Germline V gives CDR1 LNHDA, CDR2 SQIVND (reference sequence). The V end lost 3 bases, the J end lost 6 bases, and 12 bases lay between the germline ends. CDR3 amino acids: CASSMTRVGQPQHF. The CDR3, as DNA: TGTGCCAGTAGTATGACCAGGGTAGGTCAGCCCCAGCATTTT.